This T cell receptor (beta chain) came from a study of blood T cell repertoires in COVID-19. Study as a whole: Italy, Spain and the United States were the sources of the convalescent and acute COVID-19 samples. Nucleic acid was either cDNA or gDNA, and it came from T cells, B-cell-depleted T cells, or PBMCs.

In the study's own analysis: Estimates of nucleated cell counts were drawn from the amplification of reference gene primers. The assay was immunoSEQ multiplex PCR, and TCRdb's table has in-frame clones only and misses some. V, J and clone size are those of that table, while D and trimming were read from the DNA. The sample records about 100,000 clones, 70% to 90% being singletons. The CDR3 contains 18 residues. The V gene's germline CDR1 is KGHSH and CDR2 LQKENI. Deletions cut 3 bases from V and 0 bases from J, with 18 bases between. Sequencing was carried out using peripheral blood. The sequence came from a man aged 35 to 55 with active or convalescent COVID-19. This sequence joins TRBV18 and TRBJ1-3, with a tentative D call TRBD1 (6 bases). The CDR3 loop reads CASSPAAGGSNSGNTIYF. The CDR3 DNA reads TGTGCCAGCTCACCCGCTGCGGGGGGCTCGAACTCTGGAAACACCATATATTTT.